These T cell receptor beta chains were read from a single sample in a study of PD-1 blockade in classical Hodgkin lymphoma. Profiled with immunoSEQ multiplex PCR; TCRdb holds only in-frame clones, not every one. The data hold under 9,000 clones, with about 84% observed a single time. The sample in question was peripheral blood mononuclear cells (PBMCs), obtained before the fourth cycle of nivolumab. These receptors were collected from a human donor with classical Hodgkin lymphoma. Each CDR3 is given with its conserved first and last residue. Fields, in order: D gene, clone size, J gene, V gene, CDR3 DNA, CDR3 protein. The D gene is left open where the match is weak. Size is stated for part of the rows, as once, few or many counts, or as a class when the clone is expanded.

NA NA TRBJ1-4 TRBV4-3 TGCGCCAGCAGCCCCCGGGGAGGTGTATTTCGGGCTAATGAAAAACTGTTTTTT CASSPRGGVFRANEKLFF
NA NA TRBJ1-3 TRBV9 TGTGCCAGCAGCCCCCGGACAGCCCTCTCTGGAAACACCATATATTTT CASSPRTALSGNTIYF
NA few TRBJ2-1 TRBV4-1 TGCGCCAGCAGCCAAGCTAGATATAGTGGCAATGAGCAGTTCTTC CASSQARYSGNEQFF
NA NA TRBJ1-2 TRBV5-4 TGTGCCAGCAGCTTAAATGGGGCCCTGGCCTATGGCTACACCTTC CASSLNGALAYGYTF
NA few TRBJ1-1 TRBV5-6 TGTGCCAGCAGCTGGGGCCTCGGGCCGGGCACTGAAGCTTTCTTT CASSWGLGPGTEAFF
NA NA TRBJ2-1 TRBV2 TGTGCCAGCAGTGACAGGGGTTCCTACAATGAGCAGTTCTTC CASSDRGSYNEQFF
NA once TRBJ2-1 TRBV10-3 TGTGCCATCAGTGAGGCGGGAAAACGCTCCTACAATGAGCAGTTCTTC CAISEAGKRSYNEQFF
TRBD1 few TRBJ2-7 TRBV30 TGTGCCTGGAGTGGGACAGGGACCTTCTACGAGCAGTACTTC CAWSGTGTFYEQYF
NA NA TRBJ2-3 TRBV6-5 TGTGCCACGAGTATACCAAGCACAGATACGCAGTATTTT CATSIPSTDTQYF
NA NA TRBJ2-7 TRBV18 TGTGCCAGCTCACCCGTCGGGACCTCCTACGAGCAGTACTTC CASSPVGTSYEQYF
TRBD1 NA TRBJ2-5 TRBV19 TGTGCCAGTAGTATAAGTCAGGGGGCTCGTGAGACCCAGTACTTC CASSISQGARETQYF
TRBD1 once TRBJ2-7 TRBV6-5 TGTGCCAGCAGTTACCCTAAAACAGGGGACGAGCAGTACTTC CASSYPKTGDEQYF
NA NA TRBJ2-2 TRBV2 TGTGCCAGCAGCCAGTCGAACACCGGGGAGCTGTTTTTT CASSQSNTGELFF
NA NA TRBJ1-1 TRBV9 TGTGCCAGCAGCGTAGAGGAGTTTGACACTGAAGCTTTCTTT CASSVEEFDTEAFF
NA NA TRBJ1-1 TRBV18 TGTGCCAGCTCACCACTCGAGCGAGATCAAGCTTTCTTT CASSPLERDQAFF
TRBD1 NA TRBJ2-2 TRBV7-9 TGTGCCAGCAGCTATACAGGGGGCGGCGGGAACACCGGGGAGCTGTTTTTT CASSYTGGGGNTGELFF
NA once TRBJ1-2 TRBV11-3 TGTGCCAGCAATTATTTTAGTCCATATGGCTACACCTTC CASNYFSPYGYTF
NA NA TRBJ1-5 TRBV6-5 TGTGCCAGCAGTTACCGGTCAGACAATCAGCCCCAGCATTTT CASSYRSDNQPQHF
NA NA TRBJ1-6 TRBV5-4 TGTGCCAGCAGCAATCGACGGGATAATTCACCCCTCCACTTT CASSNRRDNSPLHF
NA NA TRBJ1-6 TRBV2 TGTGCCAATAGTTTCAGGGCAGAGTCACCCCTCCACTTT CANSFRAESPLHF
TRBD1 NA TRBJ2-5 TRBV19 TGTGCCAGTAGTATTGGGGGACAGGTGGGGGAGACCCAGTACTTC CASSIGGQVGETQYF
TRBD1 NA TRBJ1-2 TRBV6-6 TGTGCCAGCACCGACCCACTGACAGGGGACGGCTACACCTTC CASTDPLTGDGYTF
TRBD2 once TRBJ2-7 TRBV7-2 TGTGCCAGCAGCTTAGGGGAGGGAAAGCAGTACTTC CASSLGEGKQYF
NA NA TRBJ2-5 TRBV6-1 TGTGCCAGCAGTGAAGACCTCTTAACCTACGAGACCCAGTACTTC CASSEDLLTYETQYF
TRBD1 NA TRBJ2-5 TRBV25-1 TGTGCCAGCAGTGGGGACAGCGGAGAGACCCAGTACTTC CASSGDSGETQYF
TRBD1 NA TRBJ1-4 TRBV7-6 TGTGCCAGCAGCTCGACAGGGGTTTATGAAAAACTGTTTTTT CASSSTGVYEKLFF
NA NA TRBJ2-4 TRBV7-2 TGTGCCAGCAGATCCGGGATTTCCAACGGGGGCATTCAGTACTTC CASRSGISNGGIQYF
NA few TRBJ1-5 TRBV12-5 TGTGCTAGTGGTCCATCAGACAGTAGCAATCAGCCCCAGCATTTT CASGPSDSSNQPQHF
TRBD1 NA TRBJ1-5 TRBV7-9 TGTGCCAGCGGCAGACAGGGACATCAGCCCCAGCATTTT CASGRQGHQPQHF
NA NA TRBJ2-4 TRBV15 TGTGCCACCAGCAGAGATTTACGGGCCCGGGGAGAAAACATTCAGTACTTC CATSRDLRARGENIQYF
TRBD2 once TRBJ2-4 TRBV7-2 TGTGCCAGCAGCTATCAGGGACTACGGGCCAAAAACATTCAGTACTTC CASSYQGLRAKNIQYF
NA once TRBJ1-1 TRBV4-3 TGCGCCAGCAGCATCTCGACAGCGTTGAACACTGAAGCTTTCTTT CASSISTALNTEAFF
NA NA TRBJ2-3 TRBV6-1 TGTGCCAGCAGGGACGACGGTGCTAGCACAGATACGCAGTATTTT CASRDDGASTDTQYF
NA once TRBJ1-5 TRBV7-2 TGTGCCAGCAGCCCCGGCGGACCGACTAATCAGCCCCAGCATTTT CASSPGGPTNQPQHF
TRBD2 NA TRBJ2-7 TRBV5-1 TGCGCCAGCAGCCCCGGGGAGGGGAGGGTCTACGAGCAGTACTTC CASSPGEGRVYEQYF
TRBD2 few TRBJ2-1 TRBV10-3 TGTGCCATCCGCCCTAGCGGGGGATACAATGAGCAGTTCTTC CAIRPSGGYNEQFF
NA NA TRBJ2-6 TRBV6-9 TGTGCCAGCAGTAGACCAGACTTACGACAAAGTCGGGCCAACGTCCTGACTTTC CASSRPDLRQSRANVLTF
TRBD2 NA TRBJ2-2 TRBV7-6 TGTGCCAGCAGCGCACGACTAGCGGGGGCCGCCAACACCGGGGAGCTGTTTTTT CASSARLAGAANTGELFF
NA NA TRBJ2-5 TRBV10-3 TGTGCCATCAGGGACAGCGCCCAAGGGACCCAGTACTTC CAIRDSAQGTQYF
TRBD1 NA TRBJ1-1 TRBV7-2 TGTGCCAGCAGCCGATCCAGGGGGGGAAACACTGAAGCTTTCTTT CASSRSRGGNTEAFF
NA NA TRBJ2-5 TRBV18 TGTGCCAGCTCACCAAAGGGGAGGGAGACCCAGTACTTC CASSPKGRETQYF
NA NA TRBJ1-3 TRBV6-6 TGTGCCAGCAGCCGACAGTCCACGGGGGGAAACACCATATATTTT CASSRQSTGGNTIYF